This T cell receptor (beta chain) emerged from a study of blood T cell repertoires in COVID-19. As for the study in general: Both acute and convalescent COVID-19 samples were obtained from the United States, Italy and Spain.

Germline V gene data show CDR1 as SGHVS and CDR2 as FQNEAQ. CDR3 length: 15 residues. V was trimmed by 4 bases and J by 1 base, leaving 14 bases between them. Authors' data handling: By means of reference gene primer amplification, nucleated cell counts were estimated. Sequencing used immunoSEQ multiplex PCR; TCRdb keeps in-frame clones, though not all of them. V and J calls and clone size come straight from that table; D and trimming were deduced from the DNA. The table records 73,000 or so clones, more than 90% of them present only once. The chain has TRBV7-8 and TRBJ2-7, with D uncertain. Sequenced: peripheral blood. The sequence came from a human donor with active COVID-19. The donor label of this sample is uncertain. CDR3 coding DNA: TGTGCCAGCAGCTCCAGACACAGTCCTTCCTACGAGCAGTACTTC. This encodes CASSSRHSPSYEQYF.